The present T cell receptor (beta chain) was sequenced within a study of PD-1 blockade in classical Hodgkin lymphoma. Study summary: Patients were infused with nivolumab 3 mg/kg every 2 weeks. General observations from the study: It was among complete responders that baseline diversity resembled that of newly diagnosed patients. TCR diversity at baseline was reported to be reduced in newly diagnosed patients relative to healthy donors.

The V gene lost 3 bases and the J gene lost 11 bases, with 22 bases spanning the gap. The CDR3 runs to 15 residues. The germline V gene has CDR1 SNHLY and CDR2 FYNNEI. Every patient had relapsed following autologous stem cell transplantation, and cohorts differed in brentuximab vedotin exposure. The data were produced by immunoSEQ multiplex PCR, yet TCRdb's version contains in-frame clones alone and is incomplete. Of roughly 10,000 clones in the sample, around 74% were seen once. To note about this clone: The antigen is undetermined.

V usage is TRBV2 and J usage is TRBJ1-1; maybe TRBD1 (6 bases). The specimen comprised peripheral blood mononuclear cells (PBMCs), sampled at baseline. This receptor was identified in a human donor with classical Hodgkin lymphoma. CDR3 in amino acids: CASSDLKTSGRGAFF. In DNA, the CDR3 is TGTGCCAGCAGTGACTTAAAAACTTCCGGGAGGGGGGCTTTCTTT.